This is a list of T cell receptor beta chains from one sample in a study of T cells after yellow fever vaccination. TCRdb redid the calling of the 5' RACE reads with MiXCR, one entry per CDR3 protein. This table holds roughly 350,000 distinct CDR3 sequences, over 4% found once. Specimen: PBMCs, collected 5 days after the yellow fever booster vaccination. These receptors came from a man aged 18 to 30 who received the YFV17D yellow fever vaccine. Both conserved end residues are trimmed from each CDR3. The D gene is left open where the match is weak.

.,TRBV12-3/TRBV12-4,TRBJ1-5,12,ASSFVAGNQPQH
.,TRBV7-8,TRBJ2-3,9,ASSLGNAQY
TRBD1,TRBV18,TRBJ2-3,11,ASSPDRGGPQY
.,TRBV5-6,TRBJ2-2,13,ASSLGWSRTGELF
TRBD1,TRBV28,TRBJ1-2,12,ASRVTGGIYGYT
TRBD1,TRBV5-1,TRBJ1-6,14,ASSRDRGGYNSPLH
TRBD1,TRBV20-1,TRBJ2-1,11,SASTGTGNEQF
TRBD1,TRBV24-1,TRBJ2-2,13,ATSDRQGNTGELF
.,TRBV2,TRBJ1-1,12,ASSSRGAVLEAF
.,TRBV7-3,TRBJ2-2,13,ASSLTFLLGGELF
TRBD2,TRBV7-2,TRBJ2-2,13,ASSSKRGGSGELF
.,TRBV11-1,TRBJ2-5,11,ASRGRPQETQY
.,TRBV10-2,TRBJ2-3,14,ASSDPALHPRDTQY
TRBD1,TRBV27,TRBJ2-5,14,ASSSWDRGTKETQY
TRBD1,TRBV24-1,TRBJ2-3,11,ATQGEFGDTQY
.,TRBV9,TRBJ2-6,11,AAGASGANVLT
TRBD1,TRBV19,TRBJ2-4,13,ASSGTGRMENIQY
TRBD1,TRBV6-5,TRBJ1-1,12,ASSYRGRGTEAF
.,TRBV6-2/TRBV6-3,TRBJ2-5,12,ASSYPHWEETQY
.,TRBV19,TRBJ2-7,12,ASKREFSSYEQY
.,TRBV5-1,TRBJ1-1,11,ASSLHRNTEAF
TRBD1,TRBV5-6,TRBJ1-1,12,ASRRTGRDTEAF
TRBD2,TRBV7-2,TRBJ2-3,13,ASSSWRGGTDTQY